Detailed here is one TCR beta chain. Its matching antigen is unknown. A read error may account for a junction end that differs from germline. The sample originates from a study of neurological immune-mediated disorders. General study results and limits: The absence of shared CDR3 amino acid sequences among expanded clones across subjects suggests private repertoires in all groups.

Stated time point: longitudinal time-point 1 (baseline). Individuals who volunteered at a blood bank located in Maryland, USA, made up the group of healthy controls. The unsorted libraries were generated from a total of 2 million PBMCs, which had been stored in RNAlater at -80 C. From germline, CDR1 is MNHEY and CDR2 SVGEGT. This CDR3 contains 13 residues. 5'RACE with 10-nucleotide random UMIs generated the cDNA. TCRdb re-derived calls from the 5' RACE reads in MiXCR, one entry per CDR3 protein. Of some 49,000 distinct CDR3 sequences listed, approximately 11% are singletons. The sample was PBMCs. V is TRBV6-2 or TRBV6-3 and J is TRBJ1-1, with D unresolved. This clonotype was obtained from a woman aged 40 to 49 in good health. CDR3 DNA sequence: TGTGTCATCAGCTCCAGATCGGCCCTAGAAGCGTTCTTT. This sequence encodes CVISSRSALEAFF.